A selection of T cell receptor beta chains follows, all from one sample in a study of T cells in Graves' hyperthyroidism and ophthalmopathy. In TCRdb, the multiplex PCR reads were re-called with MiXCR into one record per CDR3 protein. The data show about 840,000 distinct CDR3 sequences, with around 38% seen just once and 8% to 9% held by the top ten. The sample taken for sequencing was blood. The receptors here all came from a man aged 18 to 29 with Graves' hyperthyroidism. The CDR3 runs from the conserved cysteine through the conserved F or W. A D gene is named only where the DNA matches it firmly. Only some rows state a clone size, as once, few, many or a class for expanded clones.

>TRBV9|15|TRBJ2-2|-|-
TGTGCCAGCAGCCCGGGCCCCCGCCCCACCGGGGAGCTGTTTTTT
CASSPGPRPTGELFF
>TRBV7-2|14|TRBJ1-6|-|few
TGTGCCAGCAGCCCGGACTGGAGGGAATCACCCCTCCACTTT
CASSPDWRESPLHF
>TRBV12-5|14|TRBJ1-2|TRBD1|-
TGTGCTAGTGGTCCAGGGGGAGCTAACTATGGCTACACCTTC
CASGPGGANYGYTF
>TRBV5-1|17|TRBJ2-2|TRBD2|few
TGCGCCAGCAGCTTGTCGGCTAGCGGGAGAGGTACCGGGGAGCTGTTTTTT
CASSLSASGRGTGELFF
>TRBV19|13|TRBJ1-2|TRBD1|-
TGTGCCAGTAGTATGAGGACAGGGGATGGCTACACCTTC
CASSMRTGDGYTF
>TRBV11-2|13|TRBJ1-1|-|-
TGTGCCAGCAGCCAAGAGAGAGGGTTGGAAGCTTTCTTT
CASSQERGLEAFF
>TRBV25-1|11|TRBJ2-5|-|many
TGTGCCAGCACCCAGTGGGAGACCCAGTACTTC
CASTQWETQYF
>TRBV6-5|13|TRBJ1-6|-|few
TGTGCCAGCAGCGGACGGCCTAATTCACCCCTCCACTTT
CASSGRPNSPLHF
>TRBV7-2|17|TRBJ1-1|TRBD1|-
TGTGCCAGCAGCCCGGACAGGGATGGAACGTGGGCCCCCGAAGCTTTCTTT
CASSPDRDGTWAPEAFF
>TRBV29-1|14|TRBJ2-5|-|-
TGCAGCGTTGAAGACGTGGGGGACAAAGAGACCCAGTACTTC
CSVEDVGDKETQYF
>TRBV6-5|16|TRBJ2-2|-|-
TGTGCCAGCAGTTATTCGCCAGGGCCGAACACCGGGGAGCTGTTTTTT
CASSYSPGPNTGELFF
>TRBV7-9|13|TRBJ2-7|-|-
TGTGCCAGCAGCCAAGAACTAGCACAGCCCCAGTACTTC
CASSQELAQPQYF
>TRBV20-1|13|TRBJ2-7|-|many
TGCAGTGCTAGGGCGACTGACTCCTACGAGCAGTACTTC
CSARATDSYEQYF
>TRBV2|13|TRBJ2-7|TRBD1|many
TGTGCCAGCCGGACAGGGCTCACCTACGAGCAGTACTTC
CASRTGLTYEQYF
>TRBV2|14|TRBJ1-1|-|many
TGTGCCAGCAGCCCGCAGGGCACTGGCACTGAAGCTTTCTTT
CASSPQGTGTEAFF
>TRBV14|13|TRBJ2-7|-|few
TGTGCCAGCAGCCCCAACCTCGGAGGCGAGCAGTACTTC
CASSPNLGGEQYF
>TRBV20-1|13|TRBJ1-2|-|many
TGCAGTGCTAGCAGACAGGCCTACTATGGCTACACCTTC
CSASRQAYYGYTF
>TRBV10-3|12|TRBJ1-5|-|-
TGTGCCAGCAGTACCCCTACGCAGCCCCAGCATTTT
CASSTPTQPQHF
>TRBV7-9|15|TRBJ1-4|-|many
TGTGCCAGCAGCTTAGGGACAGCAACTAATGAAAAACTGTTTTTT
CASSLGTATNEKLFF
>TRBV5-1|15|TRBJ1-2|-|many
TGCGCCAGCAGCTTAGGTAATGAACGGAGTTATGGCTACACCTTC
CASSLGNERSYGYTF
>TRBV11-2|18|TRBJ2-2|TRBD2|-
TGTGCCAGCAGCCCGGGACTAGCGGGGGCCGCGAACACCGGGGAGCTGTTTTTT
CASSPGLAGAANTGELFF
>TRBV29-1|12|TRBJ2-3|-|few
TGCAGCGTTGATCCCGGGAGAGATACGCAGTATTTT
CSVDPGRDTQYF
>TRBV7-9|14|TRBJ2-7|-|-
TGTGCCAGCAGCTTTGGGGGACACCCCTACGAGCAGTACTTC
CASSFGGHPYEQYF
>TRBV10-3|17|TRBJ1-3|TRBD1|-
TGTGCCAGCAGTTACGGCGGACAGGGGTTCGCTGGAAACACCATATATTTT
CASSYGGQGFAGNTIYF
>TRBV10-3|16|TRBJ1-5|TRBD1|-
TGTGCCACCGGGACAGGGGATAGCAATAGCAATCAGCCCCAGCATTTT
CATGTGDSNSNQPQHF
>TRBV5-1|17|TRBJ1-6|-|-
TGCGCCAGCAGCTTGTTATCGGACAGCTCCTATAATTCACCCCTCCACTTT
CASSLLSDSSYNSPLHF
>TRBV20-1|12|TRBJ2-7|-|-
TGCAGTGCTAGCGCCAGGGGTCACGAGCAGTACTTC
CSASARGHEQYF
>TRBV11-2|15|TRBJ1-6|-|many
TGTGCCAGCAGCTTAGGAGGGGGGTTGGATTCACCCCTCCACTTT
CASSLGGGLDSPLHF
>TRBV20-1|18|TRBJ1-5|TRBD1|-
TGCAGTGCTAGAGGCACGGGGGACAGGGAAGGAATCGGGCAGCCCCAGCATTTT
CSARGTGDREGIGQPQHF
>TRBV10-3|15|TRBJ2-5|-|-
TGTGCCAGCAGTGCCCGACTAGGGTTCCAGGAGACCCAGTACTTC
CASSARLGFQETQYF